The clone carrying this T cell receptor beta chain was recorded at least ten times. Antigen specificity is unknown. This record comes from a study of T cells in Graves' hyperthyroidism and ophthalmopathy. Study-wide context: Any treatment followed the collection of peripheral blood at initial diagnosis.

RNA transcripts yielded amplified TCR beta CDR3 regions. First-round RT-PCR targeting the TCR CDR3 was performed with the HTBI primer set. TCRdb re-analysed the multiplex PCR reads in MiXCR, keeping a single row per CDR3 protein. The sample holds 620,000 or so distinct CDR3 sequences; 13% to 15% are singletons and the top ten take about 12%. This CDR3 contains 15 residues. The germline V gene encodes CDR1 SGHNT and CDR2 YENEEA. After removal of 1 base from V and 6 bases from J, the junction contained 6 bases not matched to a gene. Findings and limits, study-wide: Among thyroid clonotypes expanded above 0.001, most also appeared in blood.

Patients were excluded for uncontrolled infection, other autoimmune disease, pregnancy or lactation. The rearrangement joins TRBV11-3 to TRBJ2-1; TRBD2 matches 7 bases. The sample consisted of blood. The TCR sequence derives from a woman aged 50 to 60 with Graves' ophthalmopathy. The CDR3 reads CASSLVAGAGNEQFF. The CDR3 nucleotides read TGTGCCAGCAGCTTAGTGGCGGGAGCCGGCAATGAGCAGTTCTTC.